Listed here is a single T cell receptor (beta chain). What it binds is not known. V shed 7 bases and J shed 2 bases, with 17 bases lying between them. The CDR3 extends over 15 amino acids. Per the germline V gene, CDR1 is LNHDA and CDR2 is SQIVND (reference sequence). The data stem from a study of T cell responses to AZD1222 COVID-19 vaccine. Study-wide results and limits: Just 5 to 7 AZD1222 recipients were seropositive at baseline. Donors were mostly white British, more females; clonal diversity possibly underestimated.

Sequencing was performed with immunoSEQ multiplex PCR; in TCRdb, only in-frame clones are kept and a portion is missing. Of around 70,000 clones listed, 87% are singletons. The material was peripheral blood, obtained 28 days after the second AZD1222 dose. This TCR derives from an adult who received the AZD1222 COVID-19 vaccine. The rearrangement joins TRBV19 to TRBJ1-2; weak D call: TRBD1 (5 bases). The CDR3 DNA reads as TGTGCCAGTAAGGCAGGGCCGGCGGTAAACTATGGCTACACCTTC. Translated, it gives CASKAGPAVNYGYTF. The full variable domain, its missing parts supplied by reference TRBV19 and TRBJ1-2, is DGGITQSPKYLFRKEGQNVTLSCEQNLNHDAMYWYRQDPGQGLRLIYYSQIVNDFQKGDIAEGYSVSREKKESFPLTVTSAQKNPTAFYLCASKAGPAVNYGYTFGSGTRLTVV.